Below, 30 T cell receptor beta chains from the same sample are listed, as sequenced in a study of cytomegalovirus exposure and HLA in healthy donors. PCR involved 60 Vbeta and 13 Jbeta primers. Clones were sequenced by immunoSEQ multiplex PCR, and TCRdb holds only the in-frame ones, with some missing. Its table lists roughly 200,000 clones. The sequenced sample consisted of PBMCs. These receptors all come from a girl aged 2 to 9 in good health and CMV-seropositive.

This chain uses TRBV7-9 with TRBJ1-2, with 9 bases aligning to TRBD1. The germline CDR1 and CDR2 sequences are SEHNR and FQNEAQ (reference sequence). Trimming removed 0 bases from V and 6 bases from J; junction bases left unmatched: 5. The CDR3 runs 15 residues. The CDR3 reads CASSLAEGQGNGYTF. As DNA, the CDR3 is TGTGCCAGCAGCTTAGCGGAGGGACAGGGAAATGGCTACACCTTC.

CDR3 residues: CATSSPRDTQYF. The CDR3 region has the DNA TGTGCCACCAGCAGCCCCCGGGATACGCAGTATTTT. V and J are TRBV15 and TRBJ2-3; no reliable D call. This CDR3 has 12 amino acids. Looked up from germline, CDR1 is LNHNV and CDR2 is YYDKDF (reference sequence). V was trimmed by 3 bases and J by 6 bases, leaving 7 bases between them.

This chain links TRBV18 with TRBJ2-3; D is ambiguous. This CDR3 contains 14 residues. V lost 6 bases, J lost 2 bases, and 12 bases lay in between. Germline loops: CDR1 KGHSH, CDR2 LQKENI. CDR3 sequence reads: CASSPTVYTDTQYF. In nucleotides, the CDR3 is TGTGCCAGCTCCCCCACGGTATACACAGATACGCAGTATTTT.

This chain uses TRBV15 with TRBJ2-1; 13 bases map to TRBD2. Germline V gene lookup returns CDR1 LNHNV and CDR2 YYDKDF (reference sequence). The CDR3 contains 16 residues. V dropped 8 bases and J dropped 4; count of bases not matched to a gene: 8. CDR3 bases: TGTGCCACCGGAGGACTAGCGGGGGCGAGATACAATGAGCAGTTCTTC. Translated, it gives CATGGLAGARYNEQFF.

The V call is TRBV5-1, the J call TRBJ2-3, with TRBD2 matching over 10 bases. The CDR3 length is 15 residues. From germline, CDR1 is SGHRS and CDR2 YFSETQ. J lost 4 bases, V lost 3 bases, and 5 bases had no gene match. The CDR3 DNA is TGCGCCAGCAGCTCCATAGCGGGAGGTGCAGATACGCAGTATTTT. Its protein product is CASSSIAGGADTQYF. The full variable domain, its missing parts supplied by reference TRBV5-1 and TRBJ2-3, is KAGVTQTPRYLIKTRGQQVTLSCSPISGHRSVSWYQQTPGQGLQFLFEYFSETQRNKGNFPGRFSGRQFSNSRSEMNVSTLELGDSALYLCASSSIAGGADTQYFGPGTRLTVL.

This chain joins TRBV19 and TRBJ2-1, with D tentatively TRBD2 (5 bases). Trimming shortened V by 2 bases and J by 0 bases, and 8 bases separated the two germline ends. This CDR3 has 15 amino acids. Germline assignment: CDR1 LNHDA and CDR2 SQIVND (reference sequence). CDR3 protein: CASSIQGSSYNEQFF. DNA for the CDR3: TGTGCCAGTAGTATACAAGGGAGCTCCTACAATGAGCAGTTCTTC.

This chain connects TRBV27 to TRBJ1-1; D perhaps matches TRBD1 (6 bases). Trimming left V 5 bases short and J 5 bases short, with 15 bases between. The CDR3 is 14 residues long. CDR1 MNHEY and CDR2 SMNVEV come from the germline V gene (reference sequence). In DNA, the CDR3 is TGTGCCAGCAGTGAAGAACAGGGCTGGACTGAAGCTTTCTTT. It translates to CASSEEQGWTEAFF.

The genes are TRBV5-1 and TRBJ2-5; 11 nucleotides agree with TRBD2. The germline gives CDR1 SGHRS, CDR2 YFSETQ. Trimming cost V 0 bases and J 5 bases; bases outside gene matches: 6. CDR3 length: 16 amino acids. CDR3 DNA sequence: TGCGCCAGCAGCTTGGCCGGGACTAGCGGAGTCGAGACCCAGTACTTC. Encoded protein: CASSLAGTSGVETQYF.

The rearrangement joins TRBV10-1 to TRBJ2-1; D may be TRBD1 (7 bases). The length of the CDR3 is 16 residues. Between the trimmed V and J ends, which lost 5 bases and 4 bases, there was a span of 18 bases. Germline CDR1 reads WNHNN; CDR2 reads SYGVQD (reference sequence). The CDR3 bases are TGCGCCAGCAGTTTAGCCAGGGGGGTCCGGTACAATGAGCAGTTCTTC. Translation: CASSLARGVRYNEQFF.

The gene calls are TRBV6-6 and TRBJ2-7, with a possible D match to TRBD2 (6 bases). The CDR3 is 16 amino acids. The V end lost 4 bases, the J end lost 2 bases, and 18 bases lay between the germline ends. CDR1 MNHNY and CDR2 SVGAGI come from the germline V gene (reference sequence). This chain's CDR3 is CASSLDRSGRTYEQYF. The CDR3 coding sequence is TGTGCCAGCAGTTTGGATCGGAGTGGGAGGACCTACGAGCAGTACTTC.

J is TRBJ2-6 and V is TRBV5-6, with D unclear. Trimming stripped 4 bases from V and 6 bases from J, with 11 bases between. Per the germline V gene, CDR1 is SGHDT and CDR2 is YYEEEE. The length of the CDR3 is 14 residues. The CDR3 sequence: CASSMGPLANVLTF. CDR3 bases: TGTGCCAGCAGCATGGGTCCCCTGGCCAACGTCCTGACTTTC.

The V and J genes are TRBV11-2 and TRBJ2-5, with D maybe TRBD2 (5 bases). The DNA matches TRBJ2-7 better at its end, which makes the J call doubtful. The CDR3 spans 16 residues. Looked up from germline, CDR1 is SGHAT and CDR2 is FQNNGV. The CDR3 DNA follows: TGTGCCAGCAGTCTAGCTGGCAGTCCGAGCTCCTACGAGCAGTACTTC. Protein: CASSLAGSPSSYEQYF.

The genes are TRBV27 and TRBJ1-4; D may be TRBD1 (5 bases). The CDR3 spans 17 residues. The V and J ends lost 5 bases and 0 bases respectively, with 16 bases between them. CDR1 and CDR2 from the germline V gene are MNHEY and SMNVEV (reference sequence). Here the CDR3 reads CASSLRQTPATNEKLFF. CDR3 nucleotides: TGTGCCAGCAGTCTTCGACAGACTCCGGCAACTAATGAAAAACTGTTTTTT.

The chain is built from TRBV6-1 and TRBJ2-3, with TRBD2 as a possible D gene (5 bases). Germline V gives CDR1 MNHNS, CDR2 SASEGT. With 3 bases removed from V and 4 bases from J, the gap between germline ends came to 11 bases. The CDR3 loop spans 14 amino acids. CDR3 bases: TGTGCCAGCAGTGAGGGCGGGTTAGCAGATACGCAGTATTTT. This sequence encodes CASSEGGLADTQYF.

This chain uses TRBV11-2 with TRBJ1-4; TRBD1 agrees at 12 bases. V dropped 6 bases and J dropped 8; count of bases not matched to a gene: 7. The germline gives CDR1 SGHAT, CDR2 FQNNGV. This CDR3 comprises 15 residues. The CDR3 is CASSSPGTGGEKLFF. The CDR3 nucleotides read TGTGCCAGCAGTTCCCCCGGGACAGGGGGCGAAAAACTGTTTTTT. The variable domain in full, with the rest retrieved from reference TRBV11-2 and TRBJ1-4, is EAGVAQSPRYKIIEKRQSVAFWCNPISGHATLYWYQQILGQGPKLLIQFQNNGVVDDSQLPKDRFSAERLKGVDSTLKIQPAKLEDSAVYLCASSSPGTGGEKLFFGSGTQLSVL.

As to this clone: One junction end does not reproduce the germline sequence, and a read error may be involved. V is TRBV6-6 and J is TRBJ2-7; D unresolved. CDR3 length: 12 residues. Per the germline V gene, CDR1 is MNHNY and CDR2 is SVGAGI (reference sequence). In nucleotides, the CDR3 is TGTGCCAGCAGTTATGGGCAGGTTGGAATGGACTTC. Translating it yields CASSYGQVGMDF.

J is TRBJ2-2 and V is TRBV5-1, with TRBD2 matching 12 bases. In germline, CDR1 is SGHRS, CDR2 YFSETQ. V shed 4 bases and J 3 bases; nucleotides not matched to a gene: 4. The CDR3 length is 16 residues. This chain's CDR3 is CASSTGLAGHTGELFF. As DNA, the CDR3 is TGCGCCAGCAGCACCGGACTAGCGGGGCACACCGGGGAGCTGTTTTTT.

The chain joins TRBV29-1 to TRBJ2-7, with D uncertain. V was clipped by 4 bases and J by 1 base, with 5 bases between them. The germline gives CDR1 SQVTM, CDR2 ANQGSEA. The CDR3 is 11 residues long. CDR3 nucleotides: TGCAGCGTTGGGAGATCCTACGAGCAGTACTTC. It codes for CSVGRSYEQYF.

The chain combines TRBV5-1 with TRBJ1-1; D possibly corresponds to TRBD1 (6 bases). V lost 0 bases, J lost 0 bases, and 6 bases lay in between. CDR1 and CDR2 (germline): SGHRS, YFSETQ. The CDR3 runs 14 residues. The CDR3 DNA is TGCGCCAGCAGCTTGGACAGGGTGAACACTGAAGCTTTCTTT. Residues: CASSLDRVNTEAFF.

Here the CDR3 reads CASSHSGGGEKLFF. CDR3 coding DNA: TGTGCCAGCAGCCATAGCGGCGGGGGTGAAAAACTGTTTTTT. V is TRBV14 and J is TRBJ1-4, with D maybe TRBD1 (5 bases). V gave up 3 bases and J gave up 7 bases, with 12 bases separating them. The CDR3 contains 14 residues. CDR1 and CDR2 from the germline V gene are SGHDN and FVKESK.

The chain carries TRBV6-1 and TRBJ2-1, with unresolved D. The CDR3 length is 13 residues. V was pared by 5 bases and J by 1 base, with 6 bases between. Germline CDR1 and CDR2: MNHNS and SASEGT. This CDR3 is CASSPSSYNEQFF. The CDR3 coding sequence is TGTGCCAGCAGTCCGAGTTCCTACAATGAGCAGTTCTTC.

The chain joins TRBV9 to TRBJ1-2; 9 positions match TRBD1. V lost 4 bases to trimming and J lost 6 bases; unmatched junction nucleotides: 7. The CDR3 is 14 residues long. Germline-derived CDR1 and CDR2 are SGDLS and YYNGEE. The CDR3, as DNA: TGTGCCAGCAGCAACCGGGACAGGGTTGATGGCTACACCTTC. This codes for CASSNRDRVDGYTF.

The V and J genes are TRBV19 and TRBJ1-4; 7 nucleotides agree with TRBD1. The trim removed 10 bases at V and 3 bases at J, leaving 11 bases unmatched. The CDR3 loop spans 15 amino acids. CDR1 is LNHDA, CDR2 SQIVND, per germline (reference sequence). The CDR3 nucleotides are TGTGCCACCAGAGGGGTCGGGACAGCTAATGAAAAACTGTTTTTT. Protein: CATRGVGTANEKLFF.

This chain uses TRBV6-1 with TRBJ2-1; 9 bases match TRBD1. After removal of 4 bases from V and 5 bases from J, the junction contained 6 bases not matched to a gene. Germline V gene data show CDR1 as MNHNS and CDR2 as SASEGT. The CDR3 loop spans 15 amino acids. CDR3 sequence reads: CASSARDRVDNEQFF. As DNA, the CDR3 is TGTGCCAGCAGTGCCCGGGACAGGGTGGACAATGAGCAGTTCTTC.

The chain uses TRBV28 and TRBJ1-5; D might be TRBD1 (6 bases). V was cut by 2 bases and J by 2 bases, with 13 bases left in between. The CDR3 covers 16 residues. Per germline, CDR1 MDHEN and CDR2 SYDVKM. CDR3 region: CASSLMGAQGNQPQHF. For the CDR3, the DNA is TGTGCCAGCAGTTTAATGGGGGCCCAGGGCAATCAGCCCCAGCATTTT.

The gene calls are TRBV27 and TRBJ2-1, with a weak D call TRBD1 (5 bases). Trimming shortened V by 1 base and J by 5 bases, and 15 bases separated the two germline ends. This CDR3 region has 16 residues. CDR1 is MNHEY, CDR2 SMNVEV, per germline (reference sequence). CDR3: CASSLFPTAYDNEQFF. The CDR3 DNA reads TGTGCCAGCAGTTTATTCCCGACAGCCTATGACAATGAGCAGTTCTTC.

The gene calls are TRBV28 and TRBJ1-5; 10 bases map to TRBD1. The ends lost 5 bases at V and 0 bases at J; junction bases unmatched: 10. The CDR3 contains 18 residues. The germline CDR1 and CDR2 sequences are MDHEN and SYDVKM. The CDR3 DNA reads TGTGCCAGCAGTCCAGGACAGGGGGGGGGTTATAGCAATCAGCCCCAGCATTTT. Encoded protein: CASSPGQGGGYSNQPQHF.

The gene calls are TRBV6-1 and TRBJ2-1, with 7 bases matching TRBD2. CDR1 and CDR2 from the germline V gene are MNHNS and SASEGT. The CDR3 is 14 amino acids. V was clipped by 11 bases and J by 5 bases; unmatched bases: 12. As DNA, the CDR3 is TGTGCCTCAAACGGGGGGAGGAAAGACAATGAGCAGTTCTTC. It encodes CASNGGRKDNEQFF.

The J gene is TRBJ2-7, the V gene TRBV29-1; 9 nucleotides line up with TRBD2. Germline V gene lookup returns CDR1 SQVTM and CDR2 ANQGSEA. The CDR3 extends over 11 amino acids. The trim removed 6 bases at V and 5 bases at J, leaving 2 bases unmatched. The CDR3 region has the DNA TGCAGCGTGGGACTAGCAAACGAGCAGTACTTC. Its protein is CSVGLANEQYF.

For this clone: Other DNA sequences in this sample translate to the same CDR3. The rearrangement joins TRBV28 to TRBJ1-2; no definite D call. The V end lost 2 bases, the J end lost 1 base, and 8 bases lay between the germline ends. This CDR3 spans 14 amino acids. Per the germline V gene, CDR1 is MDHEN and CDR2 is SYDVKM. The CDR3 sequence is CASSLIPLNYGYTF. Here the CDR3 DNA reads TGTGCCAGCAGTTTAATCCCCCTTAACTATGGCTACACCTTC.